Listed below are T cell receptor beta chains from one sample, sequenced in a study of blood T cell repertoires in COVID-19. Sequenced by immunoSEQ multiplex PCR; TCRdb stores in-frame clones only, minus some. The sample contains over 200,000 clones, around 89% of which appear only once. Sequencing input: PBMCs or T cells enriched from blood (not recorded which). The source of these receptors is a middle-aged man who had recovered from COVID-19. The CDR3 runs from the conserved cysteine through the conserved F or W. D genes are given only for firm matches. Where a row states a size, it is once, few, many or the class of an expanded clone; other rows omit it.

d_gene	abundance	v_gene	j_gene	CDR3nt	CDR3aa
TRBD1	-	TRBV15	TRBJ1-1	TGTGCCACCAGCACAGACAGGGAAGTTGAAGCTTTCTTT	CATSTDREVEAFF
-	few	TRBV19	TRBJ1-6	TGTGCCAGTAGTATAGCCTCAGGGAGGGCAGGCCACGAGAGCTCCTATAATTCACCCCTCCACTTT	CASSIASGRAGHESSYNSPLHF
-	-	TRBV28	TRBJ2-7	TGTGCCAGCAGTTTATCCCGGGGGGCCATAGGGCCCTACGAGCAGTACTTC	CASSLSRGAIGPYEQYF
TRBD2	-	TRBV5-4	TRBJ2-6	TGTGCCAGCAGCTCCGGCGGACTAGCGGGTCTCTCTGGGGCCAACGTCCTGACTTTC	CASSSGGLAGLSGANVLTF
TRBD2	-	TRBV11-2	TRBJ2-5	TGTGCCAGCAGCCCAGAGGGTCTAGCGGGGAACCAAGAGACCCAGTACTTC	CASSPEGLAGNQETQYF
TRBD1	-	TRBV2	TRBJ1-5	TGTGCCAGCAGTTTACGACAGGGTAGCAATCAGCCCCAGCATTTT	CASSLRQGSNQPQHF
-	-	TRBV3-1/TRBV3-2	TRBJ2-1	TGTGCCAGCAGCCACCGGGCGGGGATTAGCTCCTACAATGAGCAGTTCTTC	CASSHRAGISSYNEQFF
TRBD1	-	TRBV10-1	TRBJ1-6	TGCGCCAGCAGAAAACAGGGGGCTCTATCCTATAATTCACCCCTCCACTTT	CASRKQGALSYNSPLHF
-	-	TRBV7-8	TRBJ2-3	TGTGCCAGCAGCTTAGAGGCAGCGACCTTCACAGATACGCAGTATTTT	CASSLEAATFTDTQYF
-	-	TRBV5-1	TRBJ2-3	TGCGCCAGCTGCCGGGACACTTACACAGATACGCAGTATTTT	CASCRDTYTDTQYF
-	-	TRBV6-6	TRBJ2-7	TGTGCCAGCACCGAACCGGCGGTGAACGAGCAGTACTTC	CASTEPAVNEQYF
TRBD2	-	TRBV18	TRBJ2-3	TGTGCCAGCTCACCAAACCTAGCGGCTAGCACAGATACGCAGTATTTT	CASSPNLAASTDTQYF
-	-	TRBV28	TRBJ1-1	TGTGCCAGCAGTTTTCTCAGGGAAGCTTTCTTT	CASSFLREAFF
-	-	TRBV7-6	TRBJ1-1	TGTGCCAGCAGCCGACAAAGTTATGGGAGCACTGAAGCTTTCTTT	CASSRQSYGSTEAFF
TRBD2	-	TRBV9	TRBJ2-3	TGTGCCAGCAGCGTTACTAGCGACCACACAGATACGCAGTATTTT	CASSVTSDHTDTQYF
-	-	TRBV6-5	TRBJ2-2	TGTGCCAGCAGTTCTGTCCTCCTCACCGGGGAGCTGTTTTTT	CASSSVLLTGELFF
-	-	TRBV13	TRBJ2-1	TGTGCCAGCAGCACCGGAGGAGAGCGTAACAATGAGCAGTTCTTC	CASSTGGERNNEQFF
-	-	TRBV4-2	TRBJ2-3	TGTGCCAGCAGCCAAGTCGGACACCTTAGCACAGATACGCAGTATTTT	CASSQVGHLSTDTQYF
-	once	TRBV24-1	TRBJ1-1	TGTGCCACCAGTGACTATCGATTGTCACCAGGGGACCAAAGAAACACTGAAGCTTTCTTT	CATSDYRLSPGDQRNTEAFF
-	-	TRBV7-8	TRBJ1-1	TGTGCCAGCAGCTTATCAGGCGGGGGCGCCGTGAACACTGAAGCTTTCTTT	CASSLSGGGAVNTEAFF
-	-	TRBV19	TRBJ2-5	TGTGCCAGTAGTACCAACAGGGCTCAAGAGACCCAGTACTTC	CASSTNRAQETQYF
-	-	TRBV4-1	TRBJ1-2	TGCGCCAGCAGCCAAGAAACAGGGTGGATCTATGGCTACACCTTC	CASSQETGWIYGYTF
-	-	TRBV28	TRBJ1-6	TGTGCCAGCAGTTTAGCAGGGGTGAATTCACCCCTCCACTTT	CASSLAGVNSPLHF
TRBD1	-	TRBV5-4	TRBJ2-5	TGTGCCAGCAGTCCGGGGGACAGGGAAGAGACCCAGTACTTC	CASSPGDREETQYF
-	-	TRBV5-1	TRBJ1-4	TGCGCCAGCAGCCCAAGACCTGGAGGGTCAACGAATGAAAAACTGTTTTTT	CASSPRPGGSTNEKLFF
TRBD1	once	TRBV10-2	TRBJ2-1	TGCGCCAGCAGTGAGTCTGGACAGGGGGGCAATGAGCAGTTCTTC	CASSESGQGGNEQFF
TRBD2	once	TRBV11-1	TRBJ2-1	TGTGCCAGCAGCTCCCTTCCGGGGGGACCCAACAATGAGCAGTTCTTC	CASSSLPGGPNNEQFF
TRBD1	-	TRBV11-2	TRBJ1-3	TGTGCCAGTATTCGGACAGGGGGGGGAAACACCATATATTTT	CASIRTGGGNTIYF
-	-	TRBV30	TRBJ1-5	TGTGCCTGGAGTTCGGGGTTCAGCAATCAGCCCCAGCATTTT	CAWSSGFSNQPQHF
-	-	TRBV7-8	TRBJ1-5	TGTGCCAGCCGGAGGACGCTGAATAGCAATCAGCCCCAGCATTTT	CASRRTLNSNQPQHF
TRBD1	once	TRBV13	TRBJ2-7	TGTGCCAGCAGCTGGAACAGGGGGCCGGGGGAGCAGTACTTC	CASSWNRGPGEQYF
TRBD1	-	TRBV19	TRBJ2-7	TGTGCCAGTAGTATATCGGGACAGTGGGGCTACGAGCAGTACTTC	CASSISGQWGYEQYF
TRBD1	-	TRBV19	TRBJ1-1	TGTGCCAGTCAGGAGGGGGCTATGAACACTGAAGCTTTCTTT	CASQEGAMNTEAFF
TRBD1	-	TRBV19	TRBJ1-5	TGTGCCAGTAGCCGGGACAGGGGCGCGTACAATCAGCCCCAGCATTTT	CASSRDRGAYNQPQHF
TRBD2	-	TRBV28	TRBJ2-1	TGTGCCAGCAGTCTCCTGACTAGCGGGAGAAGACGTGAGCAGTTCTTC	CASSLLTSGRRREQFF
TRBD1	-	TRBV4-3	TRBJ2-1	TGCGCCAGCAGCCTACAGGGGTTTTCCTACAATGAGCAGTTCTTC	CASSLQGFSYNEQFF
-	-	TRBV6-5	TRBJ1-5	TGTGCCAGTTCTGGGGGGGTCCCCTCTCAGCCCCAGCATTTT	CASSGGVPSQPQHF
TRBD2	-	TRBV7-3	TRBJ2-1	TGTGCCAGCAGCCCGGGGACTAGCGGTCCATCTTACAATGAGCAGTTCTTC	CASSPGTSGPSYNEQFF
-	-	TRBV6-2/TRBV6-3	TRBJ2-7	TGTGCCAGCAGTTACGACAGCAACTACGAGCAGTACTTC	CASSYDSNYEQYF
-	-	TRBV19	TRBJ1-1	TGTGCCAGTAGTATTAGGCCGGCGGGCTCTGAAGCTTTCTTT	CASSIRPAGSEAFF
-	few	TRBV7-2	TRBJ1-1	TGTGCCAGCAGCTTAGTACCGAGGAACACTGAAGCTTTCTTT	CASSLVPRNTEAFF
TRBD2	-	TRBV7-6	TRBJ2-7	TGTGCCAGCAGCTACCTGACTAGCGGGAGTGCCGAGCAGTACTTC	CASSYLTSGSAEQYF
TRBD1	-	TRBV2	TRBJ1-5	TGTGCCAGTGCCTTCCCGGGACAGGGGCTCTATAGCAATCAGCCCCAGCATTTT	CASAFPGQGLYSNQPQHF
TRBD1	-	TRBV18	TRBJ1-3	TGTGCCAGCTCACCACAAGGGACAGGGCCTGGAAACACCATATATTTT	CASSPQGTGPGNTIYF
-	-	TRBV9	TRBJ1-2	TGTGCCAGCAGCGTAGGAGGCAACTATGGCTACACCTTC	CASSVGGNYGYTF
-	-	TRBV5-1	TRBJ1-1	TGCGCCAGCAGCACGAACCGGGACACTGAAGCTTTCTTT	CASSTNRDTEAFF
-	once	TRBV5-4	TRBJ2-1	TGTGCCAGCAGCTCCACCTGGGGCGGAGACAATGAGCAGTTCTTC	CASSSTWGGDNEQFF
TRBD1	-	TRBV5-1	TRBJ1-1	TGCGCCAGCAGCTTGGGGACAGGGCTGAACACTGAAGCTTTCTTT	CASSLGTGLNTEAFF
TRBD2	-	TRBV19	TRBJ2-3	TGTGCCAGTAGTACCAGGACTAGCGGAAGCACAGATACGCAGTATTTT	CASSTRTSGSTDTQYF
TRBD1	-	TRBV5-1	TRBJ1-1	TGCGCCAGCAGCAACCCGGACAGGGACACTGAAGCTTTCTTT	CASSNPDRDTEAFF
TRBD1	-	TRBV10-3	TRBJ2-1	TGTGCCATCAAAGGGACAGGGTCGTCTACAAATGAGCAGTTCTTC	CAIKGTGSSTNEQFF
TRBD1	-	TRBV18	TRBJ1-4	TGTGCCAGCTCACGGGACAGAGCAACTAATGAAAAACTGTTTTTT	CASSRDRATNEKLFF
-	-	TRBV11-1	TRBJ2-6	TGTGCCAGCAGCTTCTCAACAGGATCTGGGGCCAACGTCCTGACTTTC	CASSFSTGSGANVLTF
TRBD1	-	TRBV6-6	TRBJ1-3	TGTGCCAGCAGTTACTACACAGGGGACGTAAACACCATATATTTT	CASSYYTGDVNTIYF
-	-	TRBV7-9	TRBJ2-7	TGTGCCAGCAGCTTAGACTATTACGAGCAGTACTTC	CASSLDYYEQYF